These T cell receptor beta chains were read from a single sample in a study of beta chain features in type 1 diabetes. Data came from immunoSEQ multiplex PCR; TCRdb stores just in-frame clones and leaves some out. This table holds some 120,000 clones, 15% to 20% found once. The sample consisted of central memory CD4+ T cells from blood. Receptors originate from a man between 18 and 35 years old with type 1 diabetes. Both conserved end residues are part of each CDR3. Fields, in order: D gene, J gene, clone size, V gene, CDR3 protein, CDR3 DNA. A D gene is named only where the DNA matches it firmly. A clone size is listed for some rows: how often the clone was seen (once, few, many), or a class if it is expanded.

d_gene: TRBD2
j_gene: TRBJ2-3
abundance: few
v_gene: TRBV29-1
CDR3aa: CSLRKGRGTDTQYF
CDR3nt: TGCAGCCTCCGAAAGGGGAGGGGCACAGATACGCAGTATTTT

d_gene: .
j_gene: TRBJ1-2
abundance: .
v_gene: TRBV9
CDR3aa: CASSVEVSNYGYTF
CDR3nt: TGTGCCAGCAGCGTAGAAGTGAGTAACTATGGCTACACCTTC

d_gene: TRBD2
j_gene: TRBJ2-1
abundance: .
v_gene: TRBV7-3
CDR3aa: CASSLKTSAYNEQFF
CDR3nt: TGTGCCAGCAGCTTAAAAACTAGCGCTTACAATGAGCAGTTCTTC

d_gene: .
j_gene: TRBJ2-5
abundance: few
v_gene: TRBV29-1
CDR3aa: CSVALPGPQETQYF
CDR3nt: TGCAGCGTGGCCCTCCCGGGACCCCAAGAGACCCAGTACTTC

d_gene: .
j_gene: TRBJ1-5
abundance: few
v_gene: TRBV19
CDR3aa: CASNPGFRNQPQHF
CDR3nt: TGTGCCAGTAATCCAGGGTTTAGGAATCAGCCCCAGCATTTT

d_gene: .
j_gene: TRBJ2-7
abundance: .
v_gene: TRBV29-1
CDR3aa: CSVEQDTYEQYF
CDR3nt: TGCAGCGTTGAACAAGACACCTACGAGCAGTACTTC

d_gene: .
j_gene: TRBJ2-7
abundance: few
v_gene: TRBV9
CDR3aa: CASSVDPGESSYEQYF
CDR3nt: TGTGCCAGCAGCGTAGACCCTGGGGAGAGCTCCTACGAGCAGTACTTC

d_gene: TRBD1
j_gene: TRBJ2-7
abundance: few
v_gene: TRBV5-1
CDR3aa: CASSQQDRVGEQYF
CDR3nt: TGCGCCAGCAGCCAACAGGACAGGGTAGGCGAGCAGTACTTC

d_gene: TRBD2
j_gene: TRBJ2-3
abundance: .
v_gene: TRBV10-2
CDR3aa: CASRRGVPGLANTQYF
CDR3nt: TGCGCCAGCAGGCGGGGGGTCCCGGGACTTGCAAATACGCAGTATTTT

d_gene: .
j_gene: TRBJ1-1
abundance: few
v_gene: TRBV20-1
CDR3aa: CSARENTEAFF
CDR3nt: TGCAGTGCTAGAGAGAACACTGAAGCTTTCTTT

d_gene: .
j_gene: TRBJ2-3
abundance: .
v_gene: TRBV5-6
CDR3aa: CASSLAGLSTDTQYF
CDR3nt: TGTGCCAGCAGCTTGGCGGGACTCAGCACAGATACGCAGTATTTT

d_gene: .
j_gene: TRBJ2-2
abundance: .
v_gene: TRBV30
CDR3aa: CAWSVSGDGELFF
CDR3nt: TGTGCCTGGAGTGTTTCGGGGGACGGGGAGCTGTTTTTT

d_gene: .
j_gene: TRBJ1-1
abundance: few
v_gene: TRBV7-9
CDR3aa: CASSSTGEAFF
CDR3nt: TGTGCCAGCAGCTCAACCGGGGAAGCTTTCTTT

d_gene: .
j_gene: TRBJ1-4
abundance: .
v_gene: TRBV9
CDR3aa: CASSRGANEKLFF
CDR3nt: TGTGCCAGCAGTAGGGGGGCTAATGAAAAACTGTTTTTT

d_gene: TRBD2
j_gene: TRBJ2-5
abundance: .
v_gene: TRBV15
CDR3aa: CATNSATSGGETQYF
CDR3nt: TGTGCCACCAACTCAGCGACTAGCGGAGGAGAGACCCAGTACTTC

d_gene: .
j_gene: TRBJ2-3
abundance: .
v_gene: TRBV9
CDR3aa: CASSVGTLRTDTQYF
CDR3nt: TGTGCCAGCAGCGTAGGGACTCTACGCACAGATACGCAGTATTTT

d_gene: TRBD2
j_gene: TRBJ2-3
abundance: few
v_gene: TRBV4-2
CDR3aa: CASSQEIAGGPDTQYF
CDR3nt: TGTGCCAGCAGCCAAGAGATAGCGGGGGGCCCAGATACGCAGTATTTT

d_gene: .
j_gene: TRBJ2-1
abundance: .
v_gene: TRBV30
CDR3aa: CAWSAIVNLGNEQFF
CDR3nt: TGTGCCTGGAGTGCCATAGTGAATCTCGGCAATGAGCAGTTCTTC

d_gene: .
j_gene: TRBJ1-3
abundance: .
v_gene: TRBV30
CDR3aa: CAWGAARSGNTIYF
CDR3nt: TGTGCCTGGGGCGCCGCGCGCTCTGGAAACACCATATATTTT

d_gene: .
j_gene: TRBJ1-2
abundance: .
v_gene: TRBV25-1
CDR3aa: CASSNPRGGGYTF
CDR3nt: TGTGCCAGCAGTAACCCACGGGGAGGCGGCTACACCTTC

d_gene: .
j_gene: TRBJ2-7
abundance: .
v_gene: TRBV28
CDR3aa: CASRPGRSYEQYF
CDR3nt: TGTGCCAGCAGACCTGGTCGTTCCTACGAGCAGTACTTC

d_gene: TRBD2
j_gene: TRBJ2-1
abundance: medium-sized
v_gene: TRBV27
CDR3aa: CASSPPGTSGSGEQFF
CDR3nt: TGTGCCAGCAGTCCGCCCGGGACTAGCGGGAGTGGTGAGCAGTTCTTC

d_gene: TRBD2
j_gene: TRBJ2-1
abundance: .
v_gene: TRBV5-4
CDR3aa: CASSLAAGGPSFEQFF
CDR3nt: TGTGCCAGCAGCTTGGCGGCGGGAGGGCCCTCGTTTGAGCAGTTCTTC

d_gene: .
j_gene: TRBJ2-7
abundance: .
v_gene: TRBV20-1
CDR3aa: CSPRWRNEQYF
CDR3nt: TGCAGCCCGCGGTGGAGGAACGAGCAGTACTTC

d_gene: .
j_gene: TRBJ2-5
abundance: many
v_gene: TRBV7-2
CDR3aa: CASSGPGGPLETQYF
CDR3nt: TGTGCCAGCAGCGGGCCAGGGGGGCCTCTGGAGACCCAGTACTTC

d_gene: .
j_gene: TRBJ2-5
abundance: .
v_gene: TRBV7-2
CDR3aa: CASSFALQETQYF
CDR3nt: TGTGCCAGCAGCTTTGCATTACAAGAGACCCAGTACTTC

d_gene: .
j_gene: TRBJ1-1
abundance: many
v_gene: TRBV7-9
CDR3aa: CASSLERPRAEAFF
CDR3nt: TGTGCCAGCAGCTTAGAACGGCCGCGGGCTGAAGCTTTCTTT

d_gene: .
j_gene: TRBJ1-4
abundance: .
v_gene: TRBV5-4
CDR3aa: CASSPGAEEKLFF
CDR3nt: TGTGCCAGCAGCCCGGGGGCGGAGGAAAAACTGTTTTTT

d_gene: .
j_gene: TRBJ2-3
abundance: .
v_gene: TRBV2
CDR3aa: CASSPDSTDTQYF
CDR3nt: TGTGCCAGCAGTCCCGACAGCACAGATACGCAGTATTTT

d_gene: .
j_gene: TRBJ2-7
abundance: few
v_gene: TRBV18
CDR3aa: CASSPGESGLYEQYF
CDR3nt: TGTGCCAGCTCACCGGGTGAATCGGGCCTGTACGAGCAGTACTTC

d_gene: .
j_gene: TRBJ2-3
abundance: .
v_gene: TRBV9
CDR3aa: CASSPTSSFTDTQYF
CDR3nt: TGTGCCAGCAGCCCCACTAGCAGTTTCACAGATACGCAGTATTTT

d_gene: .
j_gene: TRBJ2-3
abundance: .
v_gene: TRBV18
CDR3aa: CASSPGYIGQDTQYF
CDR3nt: TGTGCCAGCTCACCAGGTTATATAGGGCAAGATACGCAGTATTTT

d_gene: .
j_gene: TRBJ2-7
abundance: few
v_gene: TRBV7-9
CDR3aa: CASSAPGLASIYEQYF
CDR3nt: TGTGCCAGCAGCGCCCCGGGGTTAGCCTCGATCTACGAGCAGTACTTC

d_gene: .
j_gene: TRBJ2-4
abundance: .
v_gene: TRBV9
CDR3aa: CASSDGTLRHIQYF
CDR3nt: TGTGCCAGCAGCGACGGGACATTGCGGCACATTCAGTACTTC

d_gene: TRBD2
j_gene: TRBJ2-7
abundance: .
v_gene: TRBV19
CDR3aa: CASSTTRSGRDYEQYF
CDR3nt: TGTGCCAGTAGTACTACCCGCAGCGGGAGGGATTACGAGCAGTACTTC

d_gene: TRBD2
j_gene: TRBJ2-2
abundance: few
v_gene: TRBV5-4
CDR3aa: CASSLSHPGTSGRRELFF
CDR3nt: TGTGCCAGCAGCTTGAGTCACCCAGGGACTAGCGGGAGGCGGGAGCTGTTTTTT

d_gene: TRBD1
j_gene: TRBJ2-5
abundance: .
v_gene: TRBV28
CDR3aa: CASSSAGTGSETQYF
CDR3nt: TGTGCCAGCAGTTCAGCCGGGACAGGGAGCGAGACCCAGTACTTC

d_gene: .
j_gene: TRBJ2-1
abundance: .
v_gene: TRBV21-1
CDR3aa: CASRGGLAGCRPFDNEQFF
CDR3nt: TGTGCCTCCCGAGGGGGACTAGCGGGATGTCGACCCTTTGACAATGAGCAGTTCTTC

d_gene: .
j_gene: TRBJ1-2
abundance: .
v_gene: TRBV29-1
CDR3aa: CSVLRGDYYGYTF
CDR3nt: TGCAGCGTTCTGCGCGGGGACTACTATGGCTACACCTTC

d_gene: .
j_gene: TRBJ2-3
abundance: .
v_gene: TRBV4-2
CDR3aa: CASSLTTDTQYF
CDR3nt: TGTGCCAGCAGCCTTACCACAGATACGCAGTATTTT

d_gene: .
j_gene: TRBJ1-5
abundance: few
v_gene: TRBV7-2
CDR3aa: CASNTDSVNQPQHF
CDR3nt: TGTGCCAGCAATACGGACAGCGTAAATCAGCCCCAGCATTTT

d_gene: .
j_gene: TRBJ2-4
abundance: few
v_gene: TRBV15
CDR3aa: CATSSGGRLAKNIQYF
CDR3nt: TGTGCCACCAGCAGCGGGGGCAGGCTAGCCAAAAACATTCAGTACTTC